The 6 T cell receptor beta chains below come from one sample, sequenced in a study of CD8+ T cells in alopecia areata. cDNA reverse transcribed from extracted RNA served as the sequencing template. TCRdb's table, derived via immunoSEQ multiplex PCR, lists solely in-frame clones and lacks some. The table has fewer than 250,000 clones, approximately 60% seen once. Treatment defined: oral pan-JAK inhibitor, 5-10 mg twice daily. Specimen: CD4+ T cells sorted from blood, collected at week 4, from a patient treated with tofacitinib. The origin of the receptors is a human donor with alopecia areata.

The gene calls are TRBV28 and TRBJ2-5; D is tentatively TRBD1 or TRBD2 (5 bases each). This CDR3 is 17 amino acids long. V gave up 5 bases and J gave up 4 bases, with 23 bases separating them. The germline CDR1 and CDR2 sequences are MDHEN and SYDVKM. CDR3 sequence: CASSLLTWDPNGETQYF. CDR3 DNA: TGTGCCAGCAGTCTCTTAACGTGGGACCCCAACGGAGAGACCCAGTACTTC.

The CDR3 bases are TGCAGCGCCAGAGGATTACAGAACTCTGGAAACACCATATATTTT. Its translation is CSARGLQNSGNTIYF. The chain combines TRBV29-1 with TRBJ1-3; no reliable D call. The V gene's germline CDR1 is SQVTM and CDR2 ANQGSEA. The CDR3 length is 15 residues. V was trimmed by 7 bases and J by 0 bases, leaving 16 bases between them.

The genes are TRBV25-1 and TRBJ2-5, with D maybe TRBD2 (5 bases). V was cut by 6 bases and J by 4 bases, with 18 bases left in between. Germline CDR1 reads MGHDK; CDR2 reads SYGVNS. CDR3 length: 15 amino acids. Written as DNA, the CDR3 is TGTGCCAGCAGCGGAAGAGCCCCCGGAGGAGAGACCCAGTACTTC. Translating gives CASSGRAPGGETQYF.

The J gene is TRBJ1-3, the V gene TRBV10-2, with no clear D. Germline CDR1 WSHSY, CDR2 SAAADI. Trimming cost V 3 bases and J 7 bases, with 10 bases left between them. This CDR3 contains 13 residues. The CDR3 loop reads CASSEPPRNTIYF. DNA for the CDR3: TGCGCCAGCAGTGAACCCCCGAGGAACACCATATATTTT.

This clone showed up just a few times. CDR3 sequence reads: CASSVGYQGAEQFF. In DNA form, the CDR3 reads TGTGCCAGCAGCGTAGGGTATCAGGGGGCGGAGCAGTTCTTC. J is TRBJ2-1 and V is TRBV9; 8 positions match TRBD1. J lost 10 bases, V lost 0 bases, and 6 bases had no gene match. The CDR3 is 14 residues long. Germline assignment: CDR1 SGDLS and CDR2 YYNGEE.

The chain has TRBV28 and TRBJ1-1, with D unclear. V lost 5 bases and J 5 bases, leaving 6 bases between the germline ends. Germline V CDR1 and CDR2: MDHEN, SYDVKM. This CDR3 contains 11 residues. The CDR3 region has the DNA TGTGCCAGCAGTCCCAAGACTGAAGCTTTCTTT. As protein: CASSPKTEAFF.